The TCR beta chain described here comes from a study of blood T cell repertoires in COVID-19. Study details: Specimens from acute and convalescent COVID-19 originated in the United States, Italy and Spain. PBMCs, B-cell-depleted T cells, or T cells were the source of the cDNA or gDNA that made up the material.

Between the trimmed V and J ends, which lost 0 bases and 4 bases, there was a span of 5 bases. CDR3 length: 13 residues. Germline V gene data show CDR1 as SGHRS and CDR2 as YFSETQ. In the original workflow: Reference gene primer amplification gave estimated nucleated cell counts. Generated by immunoSEQ multiplex PCR, the TCRdb table keeps only in-frame clones and is missing some. V, J and clone size reflect that table, while D and trimming were determined from the DNA. In the table there are 150,000 to 200,000 clones, approximately 84% of which are singletons. This sequence originates from a man aged 18 to 30 with active or convalescent COVID-19. This chain links TRBV5-1 with TRBJ1-5, with D maybe TRBD1 (5 bases). Sequencing was carried out using peripheral blood. The CDR3 DNA reads as TGCGCCAGCAGCTTGGACAGGAATCAGCCCCAGCATTTT. Protein product: CASSLDRNQPQHF.